This entry is about one T cell receptor (beta chain). As yet, its antigen is unknown. V shed 5 bases, J shed 2 bases, and the junction held 3 bases outside the gene matches. Germline V gives CDR1 SQVTM, CDR2 ANQGSEA. The CDR3 runs 13 residues. This specimen belongs to a study of cytomegalovirus exposure and HLA in healthy donors. PCR involved 60 Vbeta and 13 Jbeta primers. This table comes from immunoSEQ multiplex PCR, and its TCRdb copy is limited to in-frame clones, with some not included. This sample has about 200,000 clones, with roughly 80% found just once. Study-wide points: As a later analysis revealed, most CMV-associated TCR beta chains appeared HLA-restricted.

Specimen: PBMCs. This sequence joins TRBV29-1 and TRBJ1-1, with 9 positions matching TRBD1. The TCR was taken from a woman between 45 and 60 years old in good health and CMV-seropositive. CDR3 nucleotide sequence: TGCAGCGTTCCGGGACAGGGTAACACTGAAGCTTTCTTT. It yields the protein CSVPGQGNTEAFF.